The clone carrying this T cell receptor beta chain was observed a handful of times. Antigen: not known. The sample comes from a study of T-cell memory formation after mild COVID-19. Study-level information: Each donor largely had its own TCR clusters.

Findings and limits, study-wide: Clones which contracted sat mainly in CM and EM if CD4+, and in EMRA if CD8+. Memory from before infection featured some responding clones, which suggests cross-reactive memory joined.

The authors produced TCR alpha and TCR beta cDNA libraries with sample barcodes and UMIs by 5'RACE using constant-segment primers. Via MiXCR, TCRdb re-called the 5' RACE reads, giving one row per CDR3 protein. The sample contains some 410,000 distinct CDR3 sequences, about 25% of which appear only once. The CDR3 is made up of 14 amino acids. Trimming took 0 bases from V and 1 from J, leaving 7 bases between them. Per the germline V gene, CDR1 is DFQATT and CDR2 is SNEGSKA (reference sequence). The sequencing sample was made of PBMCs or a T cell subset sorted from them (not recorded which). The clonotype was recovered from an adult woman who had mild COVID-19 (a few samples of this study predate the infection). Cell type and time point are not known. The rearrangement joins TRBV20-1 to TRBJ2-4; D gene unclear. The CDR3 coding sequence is TGCAGTGCTAGAGAGGCCAACGCCAAAAACATTCAGTACTTC. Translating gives CSAREANAKNIQYF.